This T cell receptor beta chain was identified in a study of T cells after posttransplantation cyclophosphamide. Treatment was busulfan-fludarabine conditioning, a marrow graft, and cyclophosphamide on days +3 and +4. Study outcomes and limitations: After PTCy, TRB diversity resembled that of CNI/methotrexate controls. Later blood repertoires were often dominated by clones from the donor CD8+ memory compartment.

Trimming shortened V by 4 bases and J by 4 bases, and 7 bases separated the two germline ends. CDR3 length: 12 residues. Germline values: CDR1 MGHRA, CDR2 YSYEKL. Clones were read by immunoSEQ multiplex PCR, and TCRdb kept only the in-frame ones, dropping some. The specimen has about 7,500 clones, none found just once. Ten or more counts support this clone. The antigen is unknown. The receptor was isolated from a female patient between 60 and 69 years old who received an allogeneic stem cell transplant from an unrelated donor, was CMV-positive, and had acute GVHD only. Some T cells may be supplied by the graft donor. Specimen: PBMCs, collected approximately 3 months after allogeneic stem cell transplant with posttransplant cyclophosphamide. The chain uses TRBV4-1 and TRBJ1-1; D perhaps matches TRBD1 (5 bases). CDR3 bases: TGCGCCAGCAGCCCCGGGGGCACTGAAGCTTTCTTT. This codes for CASSPGGTEAFF.